The sequence of this T cell receptor beta chain was determined in a study of blood T cells in healthy people across ages. Whenever a sample was processed, at least 6 million PBMCs were isolated. Notes on this clonotype: Antigen specificity is unknown.

With a J-beta primer mix and a sample-barcoded 5' primer, a second PCR ran about 7 to 11 cycles. Each CDR3 protein gets one entry after TCRdb re-called the 5' RACE reads with MiXCR. The data contain about 1,500,000 distinct CDR3 sequences, 28% of them singletons. Broader study findings: As naive T cell percentage varied, TCR beta diversity correlated strongly with it.

V dropped 5 bases and J dropped 10; count of bases not matched to a gene: 6. The germline V gene has CDR1 SGHTA and CDR2 FQGNSA. The CDR3 is made up of 12 amino acids. This TCR was recovered from a woman in her twenties or thirties in good health. V is TRBV7-2 and J is TRBJ1-2, with 8 positions matching TRBD1. The sequenced sample was blood. In DNA, the CDR3 is TGTGCCAGCAGCCGTGGACAGGGCGACTACACCTTC. Translated, it gives CASSRGQGDYTF.